A selection of T cell receptor beta chains follows, all from one sample in a study of T cell changes during pregnancy in multiple sclerosis. Clones were sequenced by immunoSEQ multiplex PCR, and TCRdb holds only the in-frame ones, with some missing. The data hold 65,000 to 95,000 clones, with just over 90% observed a single time. The sequenced sample was peripheral blood, obtained after pregnancy. The receptor set was obtained from a female donor in good health, enrolled as a control in a pregnancy study. CDR3s include the opening cysteine and the closing phenylalanine or tryptophan. Each record gives: CDR3 protein, CDR3 DNA, D gene, clone size, J gene, V gene. A D gene is named only where the DNA matches it firmly. Rows give clone size only sometimes, using once, few, many, or a class for an expanded clone.

cdr3_aa: CAWGRDSGNTIYF
cdr3_nt: TGTGCCTGGGGACGGGACTCTGGAAACACCATATATTTT
d_call: .
clone_size: .
j_call: TRBJ1-3
v_call: TRBV30

cdr3_aa: CASSSPGLKTYEQYF
cdr3_nt: TGTGCCAGCAGTTCCCCGGGACTGAAGACCTACGAGCAGTACTTC
d_call: .
clone_size: .
j_call: TRBJ2-7
v_call: TRBV27

cdr3_aa: CAWRPGVSTEAFF
cdr3_nt: TGTGCCTGGAGACCAGGGGTGAGCACTGAAGCTTTCTTT
d_call: .
clone_size: .
j_call: TRBJ1-1
v_call: TRBV30

cdr3_aa: CASTPVGGGATDTQYF
cdr3_nt: TGTGCCAGCACCCCAGTAGGCGGGGGGGCCACAGATACGCAGTATTTT
d_call: TRBD2
clone_size: .
j_call: TRBJ2-3
v_call: TRBV4-2

cdr3_aa: CASSFPGARDTEAFF
cdr3_nt: TGTGCCAGCAGTTTCCCCGGAGCCAGGGACACTGAAGCTTTCTTT
d_call: .
clone_size: .
j_call: TRBJ1-1
v_call: TRBV28

cdr3_aa: CASSQVGRRYGYTF
cdr3_nt: TGCGCCAGCAGCCAAGTAGGGAGGCGCTATGGCTACACCTTC
d_call: .
clone_size: .
j_call: TRBJ1-2
v_call: TRBV4-1

cdr3_aa: CASSLASGRFGEQFF
cdr3_nt: TGTGCCAGCAGCTTAGCTAGCGGGAGGTTCGGTGAGCAGTTCTTC
d_call: TRBD2
clone_size: .
j_call: TRBJ2-1
v_call: TRBV7-2

cdr3_aa: CASSDSFYYEQYF
cdr3_nt: TGTGCCAGCAGTGATTCCTTCTACTACGAGCAGTACTTC
d_call: .
clone_size: .
j_call: TRBJ2-7
v_call: TRBV25-1

cdr3_aa: CASSSGTGGFFSYNEQFF
cdr3_nt: TGTGCCAGCAGCTCCGGGACAGGAGGGTTTTTTTCCTACAATGAGCAGTTCTTC
d_call: TRBD1
clone_size: .
j_call: TRBJ2-1
v_call: TRBV7-9

cdr3_aa: CSAQTSGRAYNEQFF
cdr3_nt: TGCAGCGCCCAGACCAGCGGGAGGGCCTACAATGAGCAGTTCTTC
d_call: TRBD2
clone_size: .
j_call: TRBJ2-1
v_call: TRBV29-1

cdr3_aa: CASSPRWGRTEAFF
cdr3_nt: TGTGCCAGCAGCCCCCGGTGGGGGCGAACTGAAGCTTTCTTT
d_call: .
clone_size: .
j_call: TRBJ1-1
v_call: TRBV2

cdr3_aa: CASSSEVLGTEAFF
cdr3_nt: TGTGCCAGCAGCTCGGAGGTCTTGGGAACTGAAGCTTTCTTT
d_call: .
clone_size: .
j_call: TRBJ1-1
v_call: TRBV2

cdr3_aa: CASSFQGTLGDEQFF
cdr3_nt: TGTGCCAGCAGTTTCCAGGGGACACTGGGGGATGAGCAGTTCTTC
d_call: .
clone_size: .
j_call: TRBJ2-1
v_call: TRBV28

cdr3_aa: CASSRFGGGQPQHF
cdr3_nt: TGTGCCAGCAGTAGGTTTGGAGGCGGGCAGCCCCAGCATTTT
d_call: .
clone_size: .
j_call: TRBJ1-5
v_call: TRBV28

cdr3_aa: CASSESWDTSPAEQFF
cdr3_nt: TGCGCCAGCAGTGAGTCCTGGGACACCAGCCCTGCTGAGCAGTTCTTC
d_call: .
clone_size: .
j_call: TRBJ2-1
v_call: TRBV10-1

cdr3_aa: CATSRDGAGYTDTQYF
cdr3_nt: TGTGCCACCAGCAGAGATGGGGCAGGGTACACAGATACGCAGTATTTT
d_call: .
clone_size: once
j_call: TRBJ2-3
v_call: TRBV15

cdr3_aa: CASSFGGLGPSSTDTQYF
cdr3_nt: TGTGCCAGCAGCTTCGGGGGGCTTGGTCCCTCTAGCACAGATACGCAGTATTTT
d_call: .
clone_size: .
j_call: TRBJ2-3
v_call: TRBV7-2

cdr3_aa: CASSPPVASGPDNEQFF
cdr3_nt: TGTGCCAGCTCACCACCGGTTGCTAGCGGGCCTGACAATGAGCAGTTCTTC
d_call: TRBD2
clone_size: .
j_call: TRBJ2-1
v_call: TRBV18

cdr3_aa: CASSVGGDTDTQYF
cdr3_nt: TGTGCCAGCAGTGTCGGGGGTGACACAGATACGCAGTATTTT
d_call: .
clone_size: .
j_call: TRBJ2-3
v_call: TRBV28